The entry that follows covers one TCR beta chain sequence. The antigen remains unidentified. Sequencing used immunoSEQ multiplex PCR; TCRdb keeps in-frame clones, though not all of them. The table lists 600,000 to 750,000 clones, 55% to 80% of them singletons. Germline lookup yields CDR1 LNHDA and CDR2 SQIVND (reference sequence). V dropped 3 bases and J dropped 0 bases, with 9 bases sitting between them. The CDR3 contains 15 residues. This sample was included in a study of shared clonotypes between healthy human individuals. As for the study in general: There were three CD4 naive, three CD4 memory, two CD8 naive and one CD8 memory plates per donor. Findings of the study overall: Naive subsets tended to show greater estimated richness than memory subsets. Sequencing depth was predicted to influence how clonotypes are shared among donors.

The clonotype was recovered from a woman under 40 in good health. The J gene is TRBJ2-1, the V gene TRBV19; D not resolved. The sample consisted of memory CD4+ T cells sorted from blood. Subset specified: CD45RA-negative fraction. The CDR3 region has the DNA TGTGCCAGTAGTATCCAGCGAAGCTCCTACAATGAGCAGTTCTTC. This sequence encodes CASSIQRSSYNEQFF.